This T cell receptor (beta chain) was profiled in a study of blood T cell repertoires in COVID-19. About the research overall: Material from acute and convalescent COVID-19 was sourced from the United States, Italy and Spain. PBMCs, B-cell-depleted T cells, or T cells provided the cDNA or gDNA that made up the material.

Original methodology: It was from reference gene primer amplification that nucleated cell counts were estimated. Libraries were prepared by immunoSEQ multiplex PCR; TCRdb keeps only in-frame clonotypes and omits some of them. The V and J calls and clone size come from that table; D and trimming were worked out from the DNA. Among 73,000 or so clones listed, 80% to 95% were seen once. The CDR3 covers 16 residues. V was shortened by 5 bases and J by 3 bases, with 19 bases between the two germline ends. The germline V gene has CDR1 SGHTA and CDR2 FQGNSA. Sequencing was done on a sample of peripheral blood. The receptor was derived from a human donor with active COVID-19. The donor label of this sample is uncertain. The chain joins TRBV7-2 to TRBJ2-5; a weak D match, TRBD1 (6 bases). The CDR3 region has the DNA TGTGCCAGCAGCCCCGCCGGGACACGAAGCAAAGAGACCCAGTACTTC. It encodes CASSPAGTRSKETQYF. Complete variable domain (other parts from reference TRBV7-2 and TRBJ2-5): GAGVSQSPSNKVTEKGKDVELRCDPISGHTALYWYRQSLGQGLEFLIYFQGNSAPDKSGLPSDRFSAERTGGSVSTLTIQRTQQEDSAVYLCASSPAGTRSKETQYFGPGTRLLVL.